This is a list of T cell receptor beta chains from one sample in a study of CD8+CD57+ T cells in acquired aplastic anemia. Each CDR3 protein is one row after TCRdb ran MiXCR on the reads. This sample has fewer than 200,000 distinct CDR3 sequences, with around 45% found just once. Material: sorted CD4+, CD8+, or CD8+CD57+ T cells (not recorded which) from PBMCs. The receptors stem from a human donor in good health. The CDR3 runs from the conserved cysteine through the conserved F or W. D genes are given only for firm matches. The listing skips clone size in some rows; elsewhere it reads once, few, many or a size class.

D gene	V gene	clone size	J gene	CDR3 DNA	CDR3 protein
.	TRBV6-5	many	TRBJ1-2	TGTGCCAGCAAGTGGGGCCGAAACTATGGCTACACCTTC	CASKWGRNYGYTF
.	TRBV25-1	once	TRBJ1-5	TGTGCCAGCAGTGAATTGGCCCCTTACAATGAGCATTTT	CASSELAPYNEHF
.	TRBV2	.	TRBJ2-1	TGTGCCAGCAGAGAAGACAGGCAGGATGAGCAGTTCTTC	CASREDRQDEQFF
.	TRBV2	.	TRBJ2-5	TGTGCCAGCAGTGAAGGGGTGAAGACCCAGTACTTC	CASSEGVKTQYF
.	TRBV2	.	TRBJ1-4	TGTGCCAGCAGTGGAACTCAGAAGAACGAAAAACTGTTTTTT	CASSGTQKNEKLFF
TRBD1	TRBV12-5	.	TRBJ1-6	TGTGCTAGTGGTTTAGATGACAGGGGGCCCAGCTCCTATAATTCACCCCTCCACTTT	CASGLDDRGPSSYNSPLHF
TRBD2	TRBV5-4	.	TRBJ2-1	TGTGCCAGCAGCTCCCCCACTAGCGGGAGAAGCTCCTACAATGAGCAGTTCTTC	CASSSPTSGRSSYNEQFF
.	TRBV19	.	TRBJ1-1	TGTGCCAGTAGTCCTCCGGGGACACCCACTGAAGCTTTCTTT	CASSPPGTPTEAFF
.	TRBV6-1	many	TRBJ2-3	TGTGCCAGCAAGAGGGGGGCAGGCACAGATACGCAGTATTTT	CASKRGAGTDTQYF
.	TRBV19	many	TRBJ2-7	TGTGCCAGTTCAGGGACGGGGAGGCCCTACGAGCAGTACTTC	CASSGTGRPYEQYF
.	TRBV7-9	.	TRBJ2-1	TGTGCCAGCACCCCTCCCTACAATGAGCAGTTCTTC	CASTPPYNEQFF
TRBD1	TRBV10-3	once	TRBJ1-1	TGTGCCATCAGCCGCGGACAGGGAAGCGCCGGGGACACTGAAGCTTTCTTT	CAISRGQGSAGDTEAFF
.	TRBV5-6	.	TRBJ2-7	TGTGCCAGCAGCCCGACGGCAGGGTACGAGCAGTACTTC	CASSPTAGYEQYF
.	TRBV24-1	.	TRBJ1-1	TGTGCCACCAGTGACGTTGACCGGGCTTTCTTT	CATSDVDRAFF
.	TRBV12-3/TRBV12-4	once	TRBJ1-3	TGTGCCAGCAGCGACCAAACGGGAGGGCAGGAGACCATATATTTT	CASSDQTGGQETIYF
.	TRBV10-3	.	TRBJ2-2	TGTGCCACCGAAATGAGGTGGGGGGCGACCGGGGAGCTGTTTTTT	CATEMRWGATGELFF
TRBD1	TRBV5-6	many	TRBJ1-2	TGTGCCAGCAGCTTGGACAGGGGAGTATTCGGCTACACCTTC	CASSLDRGVFGYTF
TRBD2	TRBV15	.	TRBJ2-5	TGTGCCACCAGTGGGGCGGGAGTAAGCGAGACCCAGTACTTC	CATSGAGVSETQYF
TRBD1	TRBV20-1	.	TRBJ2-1	TGCAGTGCCGGCCTCTGGACAGGGTCCTACAATGAGCAGTTCTTC	CSAGLWTGSYNEQFF
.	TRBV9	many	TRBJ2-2	TGTGCCAGCAGCGCAGGGTACACCACCGGGGAGCTGTTTTTT	CASSAGYTTGELFF
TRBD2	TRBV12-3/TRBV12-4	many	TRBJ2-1	TGTGCCAGCAGTGTGGATTTAGCGGGGGTAGTATATGAGCAGTTCTTC	CASSVDLAGVVYEQFF
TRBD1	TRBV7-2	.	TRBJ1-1	TGTGCCAGCAGACCGACAGGGAGGCGGTCAGGAGCTTTCTTT	CASRPTGRRSGAFF
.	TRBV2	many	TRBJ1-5	TGTGCCAGCAGGGGGACTTATAAGATCAGCAATCAGCCCCAGCATTTT	CASRGTYKISNQPQHF
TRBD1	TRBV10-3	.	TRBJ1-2	TGTGCCATCAGTGAAACCGGGACAGGGGGCAACAACGCTAACTATGGCTACACCTTC	CAISETGTGGNNANYGYTF
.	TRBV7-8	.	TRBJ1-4	TGTGCCAGCAGCTTAGAAGTGGGAGAAAAACTGTTTTTT	CASSLEVGEKLFF
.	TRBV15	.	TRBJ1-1	TGTGCCACCAGCAGAGTGGGACGCGAGACTGAAGCTTTCTTT	CATSRVGRETEAFF
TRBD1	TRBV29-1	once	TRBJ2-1	TGCAGCGTTGACATCCAGGGGGCTATGGAATGGCAGTTCTTC	CSVDIQGAMEWQFF
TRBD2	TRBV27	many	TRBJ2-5	TGTGCCAGCAGTCCCTGGCGGGAGGTCCAGACCCAGTACTTC	CASSPWREVQTQYF
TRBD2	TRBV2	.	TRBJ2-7	TGTGCCAGCAGTGAAGGTCTAGCGGGAGACGGCGCCTTC	CASSEGLAGDGAF
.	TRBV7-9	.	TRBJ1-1	TGTGCCAGCACGGGGGACCTTCCTGAAGCTTTCTTT	CASTGDLPEAFF
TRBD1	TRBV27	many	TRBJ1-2	TGTGCCAGCACCACCGGGACAGGGCATGGCTACACCTTC	CASTTGTGHGYTF
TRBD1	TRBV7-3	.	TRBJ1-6	TGTGCCAGTAACCCCCAGGGGACAGAAAATTCACCCCTCCACTTT	CASNPQGTENSPLHF
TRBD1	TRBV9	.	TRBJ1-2	TGTGCCAGCAGCGACGGGACAGGGGGCGATGGCTACACCTTC	CASSDGTGGDGYTF
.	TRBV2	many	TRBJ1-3	TGTGCCAGCACGGGACCGCGCCTATCTGGAAACACCATATATTTT	CASTGPRLSGNTIYF
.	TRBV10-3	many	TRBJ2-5	TGTGCCATCAGTGATGGCAGGGGCCAAGAGACCCAGTACTTC	CAISDGRGQETQYF